The entry that follows covers one T cell receptor beta chain sequence. Its antigen is undetermined. In germline, CDR1 is SGHRS, CDR2 YFSETQ. This CDR3 region has 15 residues. Trimming removed 4 bases from V and 6 bases from J; junction bases left unmatched: 11. The sample comes from a study of Ad26.COV2.S vaccination and SARS-CoV-2 variants. Study-level background: The trial was COV1001 and the donor's arm was Ad26.COV2.S. Doses of Ad26.COV2.S were injected into muscle once or twice, 56 days apart. Study observations and caveats: Comparable non-spike TCR breadth was observed in vaccine and placebo recipients.

Treatment specified: some 19 received Ad26.COV2.S at low or high dose, single or two shots; several received placebo; per-sample allocation not given. Day 63 following the first vaccine or placebo injection was when the samples were taken. Clones were read by immunoSEQ multiplex PCR, and TCRdb kept only the in-frame ones, dropping some. Among hundreds of thousands of clones listed, approximately 92% were seen once. This TCR was recovered from a person aged 18-60 years who received the Ad26.COV2.S COVID-19 vaccine or a placebo. The chain combines TRBV5-1 with TRBJ2-7, with TRBD1 matching over 9 bases. Here the sequenced sample was peripheral blood, taken in a trial of Ad26.COV2.S vaccine versus placebo. CDR3 amino acids: CASSPGGTGSGEQYF. For the CDR3, the DNA is TGCGCCAGCAGCCCCGGGGGGACAGGGTCAGGCGAGCAGTACTTC.